This entry lists 2 T cell receptor beta chains sequenced from one sample in a study of shared clonotypes between healthy human individuals. Sequencing used immunoSEQ multiplex PCR; TCRdb keeps in-frame clones, though not all of them. Here the sample spans 950,000 to 1,300,000 clones, more than 65% being singletons. Sequencing was done on a sample of memory CD4+ T cells sorted from blood. Described subset: CD45RA-negative fraction. The receptors were sampled from a man between 18 and 29 years old in good health.

This chain joins TRBV18 and TRBJ2-3, with 10 bases that match TRBD1. Germline-derived CDR1 and CDR2 are KGHSH and LQKENI. The CDR3 loop spans 16 amino acids. V lost 3 bases, J lost 2 bases, and 5 bases stayed unmatched. CDR3 coding DNA: TGTGCCAGCTCACCCCGGGACAGGGGAAACACAGATACGCAGTATTTT. As protein: CASSPRDRGNTDTQYF.

The V call is TRBV6-6, the J call TRBJ2-1; D gene unclear. The germline V gene has CDR1 MNHNY and CDR2 SVGAGI (reference sequence). V was trimmed by 6 bases and J by 2 bases, leaving 8 bases between them. The CDR3 has 13 amino acids. CDR3 in DNA: TGTGCCAGCAGGGGCGGAACCTACAATGAGCAGTTCTTC. This codes for CASRGGTYNEQFF.